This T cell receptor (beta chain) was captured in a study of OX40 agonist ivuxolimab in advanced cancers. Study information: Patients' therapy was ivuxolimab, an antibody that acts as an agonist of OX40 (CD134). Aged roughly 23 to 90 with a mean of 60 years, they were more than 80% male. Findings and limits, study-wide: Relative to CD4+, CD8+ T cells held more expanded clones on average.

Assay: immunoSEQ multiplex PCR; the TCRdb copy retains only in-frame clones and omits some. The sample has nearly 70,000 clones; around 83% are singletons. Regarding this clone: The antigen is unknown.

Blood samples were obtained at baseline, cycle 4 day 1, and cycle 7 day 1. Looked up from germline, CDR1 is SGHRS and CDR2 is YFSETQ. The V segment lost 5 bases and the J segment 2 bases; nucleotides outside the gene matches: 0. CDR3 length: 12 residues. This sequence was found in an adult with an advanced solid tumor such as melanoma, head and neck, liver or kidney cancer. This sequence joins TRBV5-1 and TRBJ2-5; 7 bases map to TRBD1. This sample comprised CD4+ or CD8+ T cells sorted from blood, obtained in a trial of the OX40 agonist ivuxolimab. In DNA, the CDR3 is TGCGCCAGCAGGACAGGGCAAGAGACCCAGTACTTC. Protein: CASRTGQETQYF. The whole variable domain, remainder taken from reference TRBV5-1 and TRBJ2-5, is KAGVTQTPRYLIKTRGQQVTLSCSPISGHRSVSWYQQTPGQGLQFLFEYFSETQRNKGNFPGRFSGRQFSNSRSEMNVSTLELGDSALYLCASRTGQETQYFGPGTRLLVL.